These 31 T cell receptor beta chains originate from one sample sequenced in a study of response to subunit inactivated influenza vaccine. TCRdb called the RT-PCR reads again in MiXCR, with one record for every CDR3 protein. The sample has 550,000 to 600,000 distinct CDR3 sequences, around 11% seen once. The sequenced sample was PBMCs from blood, obtained on the day of vaccination. The receptors come from a man between 45 and 60 years old who received an inactivated influenza vaccine.

There are a few counts of this clonotype. The chain is built from TRBV6-2 or TRBV6-3 and TRBJ1-2; D perhaps matches TRBD1 (5 bases). CDR1 and CDR2 from the germline V gene are MNHEY and SVGEGT. This CDR3 has 15 residues. V was cut by 4 bases and J by 5 bases, with 17 bases left in between. CDR3 loop: CASSFSLRGEYGYTF. In DNA, the CDR3 is TGTGCCAGCAGTTTTAGCCTTCGAGGGGAGTATGGCTACACCTTC.

This clonotype turned up a few times. CDR3: CASSLGGGRSNEQFF. The CDR3 DNA follows: TGTGCCAGCAGTTTGGGAGGGGGTCGTTCCAATGAGCAGTTCTTC. V is TRBV28 and J is TRBJ2-1, with D perhaps TRBD2 (7 bases). The V gene lost 3 bases and the J gene lost 6 bases, with 15 bases spanning the gap. This CDR3 is built from 15 residues. The germline V gene encodes CDR1 MDHEN and CDR2 SYDVKM.

This chain joins TRBV27 and TRBJ2-7; tentative D call: TRBD2 (5 bases). Germline V CDR1 and CDR2: MNHEY, SMNVEV (reference sequence). V lost 4 bases to trimming and J lost 4 bases, with 23 bases between them. The CDR3 is 17 residues long. CDR3 bases: TGTGCCAGCAGTTCCCGGGGTCTCAGCTGGTCAAGGTACGAGCAGTACTTC. Residues: CASSSRGLSWSRYEQYF.

This clonotype was found a few times. V and J are TRBV12-3 or TRBV12-4 and TRBJ1-5; the match to TRBD1 covers 10 bases. The junction had 3 bases not matched to a gene; V was cut back by 2 bases and J by 5 bases. The CDR3 spans 15 residues. CDR3 coding DNA: TGTGCCAGCAGTTTATCAGACAGGGGGCATCAGCCCCAGCATTTT. Translating gives CASSLSDRGHQPQHF.

The chain is built from TRBV20-1 and TRBJ1-2; D is unresolved. The CDR3 length is 13 residues. Trimming cost V 0 bases and J 0 bases, with 5 bases left between them. Per germline, CDR1 DFQATT and CDR2 SNEGSKA (reference sequence). The CDR3 here is CSARDLANYGYTF. The CDR3 coding sequence is TGCAGTGCTAGAGATCTGGCTAACTATGGCTACACCTTC.

This clonotype has ten or more counts. V is TRBV5-1 and J is TRBJ2-3, with D perhaps TRBD1 (6 bases). The ends were cut back, 4 bases at V and 6 bases at J, with 24 bases in the middle. Germline V gene lookup returns CDR1 SGHRS and CDR2 YFSETQ. CDR3 length: 17 amino acids. Written as DNA, the CDR3 is TGCGCCAGCAGCAACTCTATGGGACAATCGTGGGGGGATACGCAGTATTTT. Protein product: CASSNSMGQSWGDTQYF.

In its sample, this clonotype was seen a few times. The chain uses TRBV2 and TRBJ1-4; the match to TRBD1 covers 7 bases. Germline values: CDR1 SNHLY, CDR2 FYNNEI. V was pared by 1 base and J by 1 base, with 9 bases of the junction left unmatched. The CDR3 is 18 amino acids. DNA of the CDR3: TGTGCCAGCAGTGAAGTGCTGACAGGGAGACTAACTAATGAAAAACTGTTTTTT. Encoded protein: CASSEVLTGRLTNEKLFF.

As for this clonotype: It may be a read error: a sequence one base away is much more abundant. The chain employs TRBV19 and TRBJ1-2, with 9 bases that match TRBD1. J was trimmed by 0 bases and V by 11 bases; bases with no gene match: 19. Germline V gene sequence: CDR1 LNHDA, CDR2 SQIVND (reference sequence). The CDR3 spans 18 residues. In nucleotides, the CDR3 is TGTGCCTGTACCCCGGGACAGGGCTTCTTAATGGCTAACTATGGCTACACCTTC. As protein: CACTPGQGFLMANYGYTF. Looking up the rest from reference TRBV19 and TRBJ1-2 gives the full variable domain: DGGITQSPKYLFRKEGQNVTLSCEQNLNHDAMYWYRQDPGQGLRLIYYSQIVNDFQKGDIAEGYSVSREKKESFPLTVTSAQKNPTAFYLCACTPGQGFLMANYGYTFGSGTRLTVV.

This clonotype was counted only a few times. The chain uses TRBV29-1 and TRBJ1-5; no reliable D call. Trimming left V 4 bases short and J 0 bases short, with 4 bases between. Germline V CDR1 and CDR2: SQVTM, ANQGSEA. The CDR3 sequence is 12 residues long. This CDR3 is CSVGFSNQPQHF. The CDR3 bases are TGCAGCGTTGGGTTTAGCAATCAGCCCCAGCATTTT.

In this sample, this clonotype turned up many times. This chain links TRBV7-2 with TRBJ2-4; perhaps TRBD1 as D (6 bases). Germline V gene lookup returns CDR1 SGHTA and CDR2 FQGNSA. The CDR3 has 14 amino acids. V lost 8 bases to trimming and J lost 3 bases, with 14 bases between them. The chain's CDR3 is CASASGQRKNIQYF. The DNA for the CDR3 is TGTGCCAGCGCCTCGGGACAACGCAAAAACATTCAGTACTTC. The full variable domain, rest sourced from reference TRBV7-2 and TRBJ2-4, is GAGVSQSPSNKVTEKGKDVELRCDPISGHTALYWYRQSLGQGLEFLIYFQGNSAPDKSGLPSDRFSAERTGGSVSTLTIQRTQQEDSAVYLCASASGQRKNIQYFGAGTRLSVL.

This clonotype has at least ten counts. The CDR3 region has the DNA TGCGCCAGCAGCTTTAATCACGCGTGGCGCGCCGCGAACACCGGGGAGCTGTTTTTT. This translates into CASSFNHAWRAANTGELFF. The V gene is TRBV5-1, the J gene TRBJ2-2; D not certain. This CDR3 has 19 amino acids. V was pared by 2 bases and J by 0 bases, with 20 bases between. The germline CDR1 and CDR2 sequences are SGHRS and YFSETQ.

The chain employs TRBV6-1 and TRBJ1-5; D is unresolved. The CDR3 totals 13 residues. The V gene's germline CDR1 is MNHNS and CDR2 SASEGT. The ends were cut back, 6 bases at V and 7 bases at J, with 13 bases in the middle. CDR3 in amino acids: CASRQAGLQPQHF. Here the CDR3 DNA reads TGTGCCAGCAGGCAAGCCGGCCTCCAGCCCCAGCATTTT.

The chain combines TRBV3-1 with TRBJ2-5; 7 bases line up with TRBD2. The CDR3 length is 15 residues. Germline CDR1 and CDR2: LGHDT and YNNKEL (reference sequence). V was pared by 6 bases and J by 3 bases, with 10 bases of the junction left unmatched. The CDR3 here is CASRSFGGREETQYF. The CDR3 region has the DNA TGTGCCAGCAGGTCTTTCGGGGGGAGGGAAGAGACCCAGTACTTC.

The rearrangement joins TRBV5-1 to TRBJ2-1; 8 bases fit TRBD2. Germline assignment: CDR1 SGHRS and CDR2 YFSETQ. V shed 4 bases and J 3 bases; nucleotides not matched to a gene: 12. This CDR3 region has 17 residues. The CDR3 region has the DNA TGCGCCAGCAGCGGGGGGGGTTGGACTAGCAGCTACAATGAGCAGTTCTTC. Its translation: CASSGGGWTSSYNEQFF.

In this sample, this clonotype turned up many times. This chain joins TRBV6-6 and TRBJ2-1; 8 nucleotides align to TRBD1. J gave up 12 bases and V 5 bases, and 6 bases lay outside the gene matches. Germline CDR1 reads MNHNY; CDR2 reads SVGAGI (reference sequence). This CDR3 comprises 12 residues. DNA for the CDR3: TGTGCCAGCAGTCAGGACAGGGAGGCGCAGTTCTTC. Its translation is CASSQDREAQFF.

The V gene is TRBV5-6, the J gene TRBJ2-5; the match to TRBD1 covers 7 bases. V was clipped by 6 bases and J by 5 bases; unmatched bases: 10. This CDR3 is 14 amino acids long. Germline V gene sequence: CDR1 SGHDT, CDR2 YYEEEE. In DNA form, the CDR3 reads TGTGCCAGCACCATAGGGACAGTAGGCGAGACCCAGTACTTC. It translates to CASTIGTVGETQYF.

This clonotype has more than one count but fewer than ten. Here the CDR3 reads CASSTTRGTYGYTF. The CDR3 DNA reads TGTGCCAGCAGCACGACTCGGGGCACCTATGGCTACACCTTC. V gene TRBV12-3 or TRBV12-4 combines with J gene TRBJ1-2; D possibly corresponds to TRBD1 (5 bases). This CDR3 has 14 amino acids. The V end was cut by 6 bases, the J end by 4 bases, with 15 bases between.

This clonotype was counted at least ten times. The chain joins TRBV5-1 to TRBJ1-6; TRBD1 is a possible D gene (5 bases). Trimming took off 0 bases at V and 13 bases at J, with 14 bases between the two ends. The germline CDR1 and CDR2 sequences are SGHRS and YFSETQ. The CDR3 runs to 14 residues. The DNA for the CDR3 is TGCGCCAGCAGCTTGGGTGACAGCGGTTTGCCCCTCCACTTT. Protein: CASSLGDSGLPLHF.

This clonotype was found a few times. This chain uses TRBV6-5 with TRBJ1-1, with TRBD1 matching 9 bases. Looked up from germline, CDR1 is MNHEY and CDR2 is SVGAGI. Germline trimming cut 6 bases from V and 0 bases from J; bases unmatched to any gene: 5. The CDR3 spans 15 residues. CDR3 nucleotide sequence: TGTGCCAGCAGCTACAGACAGGGGGTGAACACTGAAGCTTTCTTT. Amino acid sequence: CASSYRQGVNTEAFF.

The CDR3 bases are TGCAGCGTTGAAAAAACTTCTTACAATGAGCAGTTCTTC. Its translation is CSVEKTSYNEQFF. The chain recombines TRBV29-1 with TRBJ2-1; no definite D call. Trimming removed 2 bases at V and 4 bases at J, with 9 bases between. Germline values: CDR1 SQVTM, CDR2 ANQGSEA. This CDR3 has 13 residues.

In its sample, this clonotype was seen a few times. CDR3 sequence (DNA): TGCAGTGCTACGCCCACGAACCGGATTAGCTCCTACGAGCAGTACTTC. Translated, it gives CSATPTNRISSYEQYF. V gene TRBV20-1 combines with J gene TRBJ2-7; D unresolved. Trimming shortened V by 4 bases and J by 0 bases, and 19 bases separated the two germline ends. Germline lookup yields CDR1 DFQATT and CDR2 SNEGSKA (reference sequence). The CDR3 has 16 residues.

The genes are TRBV4-3 and TRBJ2-7, with 9 bases fitting TRBD1. CDR3 length: 15 amino acids. CDR1 is LGHNA and CDR2 is YSLEER in the germline V gene. V was pared by 5 bases and J by 6 bases, with 11 bases of the junction left unmatched. The CDR3 spells CASSNSGTGPAEQYF. In nucleotides, the CDR3 is TGCGCCAGCAGCAATTCCGGGACAGGGCCGGCCGAGCAGTACTTC.

The chain uses TRBV7-6 and TRBJ2-2, with 9 bases matching TRBD2. The CDR3 sequence is 18 residues long. Germline V CDR1 and CDR2: SGHVS, FNYEAQ. V was clipped by 2 bases and J by 4 bases; unmatched bases: 11. The CDR3 nucleotides read TGTGCCAGCAGCTTATCCGGGGTGCCTAGCGGGATCACCGGGGAGCTGTTTTTT. It translates to CASSLSGVPSGITGELFF.

The chain couples TRBV5-5 to TRBJ2-7; possibly TRBD1 for D (5 bases). This CDR3 has 16 residues. Between the trimmed V and J ends, which lost 0 bases and 2 bases, there was a span of 15 bases. The V gene's germline CDR1 is SGHKS and CDR2 YYEKEE (reference sequence). CDR3 nucleotides: TGTGCCAGCAGCTTGGTTTCGCAGGGTTCCCCCTACGAGCAGTACTTC. This encodes CASSLVSQGSPYEQYF.

Many counts were recorded for this clonotype. This chain links TRBV5-1 with TRBJ2-1; 13 bases align to TRBD2. V shed 3 bases, J shed 4 bases, and the junction held 1 base outside the gene matches. Germline V gene data show CDR1 as SGHRS and CDR2 as YFSETQ. The CDR3 runs to 15 residues. The CDR3 bases are TGCGCCAGCAGCTCGGGACTAGCGGGGTACAATGAGCAGTTCTTC. It yields the protein CASSSGLAGYNEQFF.

This clonotype has at least ten counts. This rearrangement joins TRBV10-3 to TRBJ1-5; tentatively, D is TRBD1 (6 bases). Germline V lookup: CDR1 ENHRY, CDR2 SYGVKD. This CDR3 has 13 residues. V lost 4 bases, J lost 6 bases, and 10 bases lay in between. CDR3 protein: CAISADRSQPQHF. CDR3 sequence (DNA): TGTGCCATCAGTGCCGACAGGAGTCAGCCCCAGCATTTT.

The chain is built from TRBV5-1 and TRBJ2-5, with TRBD1 identical over 7 bases. This CDR3 comprises 15 residues. Germline trimming cut 4 bases from V and 2 bases from J; bases unmatched to any gene: 8. CDR1 and CDR2 (germline): SGHRS, YFSETQ. This chain's CDR3 is CASSPQGVGQETQYF. DNA of the CDR3: TGCGCCAGCAGCCCTCAGGGGGTTGGGCAAGAGACCCAGTACTTC. Full variable domain (missing parts from reference TRBV5-1 and TRBJ2-5): KAGVTQTPRYLIKTRGQQVTLSCSPISGHRSVSWYQQTPGQGLQFLFEYFSETQRNKGNFPGRFSGRQFSNSRSEMNVSTLELGDSALYLCASSPQGVGQETQYFGPGTRLLVL.

The chain links TRBV3-1 to TRBJ1-3; no firm D call. Germline V gene sequence: CDR1 LGHDT, CDR2 YNNKEL (reference sequence). The CDR3 extends over 13 amino acids. Trimming removed 1 base at V and 7 bases at J, with 8 bases between. The CDR3 DNA reads as TGTGCCAGCAGCCAAGGGGATATCAACACCATATATTTT. Translated: CASSQGDINTIYF.

The chain uses TRBV5-1 and TRBJ1-1; 11 bases match TRBD1. CDR1 SGHRS and CDR2 YFSETQ come from the germline V gene. The CDR3 sequence is 16 residues long. Trimming removed 2 bases from V and 5 bases from J; junction bases left unmatched: 8. The CDR3: CASSFMDRGRGTEAFF. CDR3 coding DNA: TGCGCCAGCAGCTTCATGGACAGGGGGCGAGGGACTGAAGCTTTCTTT.

There are a few counts of this clonotype. The gene calls are TRBV15 and TRBJ2-2, with 7 positions matching TRBD1. The CDR3 runs to 15 residues. J was trimmed by 4 bases and V by 5 bases; bases with no gene match: 7. Germline V gene data show CDR1 as LNHNV and CDR2 as YYDKDF (reference sequence). The CDR3 loop is CATSGQVVGTGELFF. In DNA form, the CDR3 reads TGTGCCACCAGCGGACAGGTCGTAGGCACCGGGGAGCTGTTTTTT.

CDR3 coding DNA: TGTGCCAGCAGCGTGGTTAGCGGGGGGGGAGATACGCAGTATTTT. Its protein is CASSVVSGGGDTQYF. The rearrangement links TRBV9 to TRBJ2-3; 11 nucleotides match TRBD2. Unmatched junction bases numbered 4, after V lost 2 bases and J lost 5 bases. The CDR3 has 15 residues. Looked up from germline, CDR1 is SGDLS and CDR2 is YYNGEE.